Below are 17 T cell receptor beta chains sequenced from a single sample in a study of blood T cell repertoires in COVID-19. TCRdb keeps only in-frame clones here, not all; method: immunoSEQ multiplex PCR. Of roughly 220,000 clones listed, about 80% are singletons. Sequenced: peripheral blood. The origin of the receptors is a woman aged 25 to 39 who had recovered from COVID-19.

The V and J genes are TRBV7-2 and TRBJ1-1; D not resolved. This CDR3 region has 13 residues. From germline, CDR1 is SGHTA and CDR2 FQGNSA. V gave up 1 base and J gave up 5 bases, with 8 bases separating them. CDR3 sequence (DNA): TGTGCCAGCAGCTTAGAACCAGCGACTGAAGCTTTCTTT. Its protein product is CASSLEPATEAFF. Together with reference TRBV7-2 and TRBJ1-1, the CDR3 gives the full variable domain: GAGVSQSPSNKVTEKGKDVELRCDPISGHTALYWYRQSLGQGLEFLIYFQGNSAPDKSGLPSDRFSAERTGGSVSTLTIQRTQQEDSAVYLCASSLEPATEAFFGQGTRLTVV.

This clone was detected once. The V and J genes are TRBV6-4 and TRBJ2-2, with D perhaps TRBD1 (5 bases). V lost 0 bases and J lost 2, with 10 bases in between. Germline assignment: CDR1 MRHNA and CDR2 SNTAGT. The CDR3 is 16 residues long. CDR3 DNA: TGTGCCAGCAGTGACTCGCAGGGTTCCAACACCGGGGAGCTGTTTTTT. Its translation: CASSDSQGSNTGELFF.

The rearrangement uses TRBV28 and TRBJ2-3, with TRBD2 matching 9 bases. Germline-derived CDR1 and CDR2 are MDHEN and SYDVKM. This CDR3 region has 16 residues. V shed 7 bases and J 2 bases; nucleotides not matched to a gene: 10. The CDR3 coding sequence is TGTGCCAGCACTATGGGCCTAGCGGGAAACACAGATACGCAGTATTTT. Translation gives CASTMGLAGNTDTQYF. Using reference TRBV28 and TRBJ2-3 for the parts outside the CDR3, the full variable domain is DVKVTQSSRYLVKRTGEKVFLECVQDMDHENMFWYRQDPGLGLRLIYFSYDVKMKEKGDIPEGYSVSREKKERFSLILESASTNQTSMYLCASTMGLAGNTDTQYFGPGTRLTVL.

About this clone itself: The same CDR3 arises from other DNA sequences in this sample as well. The rearrangement links TRBV2 to TRBJ1-1; D not resolved. CDR1 is SNHLY and CDR2 is FYNNEI in the germline V gene. The V end was cut by 6 bases, the J end by 1 base, with 9 bases between. This CDR3 region has 13 residues. CDR3 coding DNA: TGTGCCAGCAGATACAGCCCGAACACTGAAGCTTTCTTT. Protein: CASRYSPNTEAFF.

In nucleotides, the CDR3 is TGTGCCAGCAGCTTGCAGGGATCCTACGAGCAGTACTTC. Translated: CASSLQGSYEQYF. The chain links TRBV5-6 to TRBJ2-7, with TRBD1 as a possible D gene (5 bases). V gave up 1 base and J gave up 1 base, with 6 bases separating them. Germline CDR1 and CDR2: SGHDT and YYEEEE. There are 13 residues in the CDR3.

This clone was recorded a few times. This chain uses TRBV24-1 with TRBJ2-6; 7 nucleotides align to TRBD2. With 5 bases clipped from V and 0 bases from J, the junction kept 12 bases outside the gene matches. The CDR3 totals 19 residues. CDR1 and CDR2 (germline): KGHDR, SFDVKD. The CDR3 is CATSAGHSGSSSGANVLTF. CDR3 nucleotide sequence: TGTGCCACCAGTGCCGGACATAGCGGGTCCAGCTCTGGGGCCAACGTCCTGACTTTC.

This chain joins TRBV3-1 (or the pseudogene TRBV3-2) and TRBJ2-1; 11 bases are a match to TRBD2. V lost 8 bases, J lost 5 bases, and 5 bases stayed unmatched. The CDR3 spans 14 residues. The V gene's germline CDR1 is LGHDT and CDR2 YNNKEL (reference sequence). The chain's CDR3 is CASGLAGSNNEQFF. The CDR3, as DNA: TGTGCCAGCGGACTAGCGGGTTCAAACAATGAGCAGTTCTTC.

The gene calls are TRBV6-5 and TRBJ2-2; D not resolved. CDR3 size: 16 residues. Germline CDR1 MNHEY, CDR2 SVGAGI. V was clipped by 2 bases and J by 7 bases, with 17 bases between them. CDR3 residues: CASSYPPSLYDGELFF. In DNA, the CDR3 is TGTGCCAGCAGTTACCCGCCATCCCTCTATGACGGGGAGCTGTTTTTT.

This chain links TRBV18 with TRBJ2-1; 9 positions agree with TRBD1. The CDR3 is 16 amino acids. V gave up 3 bases and J gave up 7 bases; unmatched junction bases: 10. The germline V gene has CDR1 KGHSH and CDR2 LQKENI. The CDR3 nucleotides read TGTGCCAGCTCACCGGAAACAGGGGGCGCGGGGAATGAGCAGTTCTTC. This gives the protein CASSPETGGAGNEQFF.

The J gene is TRBJ1-1, the V gene TRBV18, with TRBD1 as a possible D gene (6 bases). The CDR3 spans 13 residues. From germline, CDR1 is KGHSH and CDR2 LQKENI. Trimming took off 4 bases at V and 1 base at J, with 7 bases between the two ends. In DNA, the CDR3 is TGTGCCAGCTCACTGGGACAGAACACTGAAGCTTTCTTT. It yields the protein CASSLGQNTEAFF.

The chain links TRBV2 to TRBJ1-5; 7 bases line up with TRBD1. V lost 4 bases to trimming and J lost 3 bases; unmatched junction nucleotides: 6. CDR1 is SNHLY and CDR2 is FYNNEI in the germline V gene. This CDR3 comprises 15 residues. This chain's CDR3 is CASSVYRGDNQPQHF. CDR3 nucleotide sequence: TGTGCCAGCAGTGTCTACAGGGGTGACAATCAGCCCCAGCATTTT.

This clone was counted only a few times. V is TRBV7-3 and J is TRBJ1-6; TRBD1 matches 10 bases. The J segment lost 9 bases and the V segment lost 2 bases, leaving 4 bases of the junction unmatched. Germline lookup yields CDR1 SGHTA and CDR2 FQGTGA. This CDR3 contains 15 residues. The CDR3 spells CASSLGQGESSPLHF. For the CDR3, the DNA is TGTGCCAGCAGCTTAGGACAGGGGGAAAGTTCACCCCTCCACTTT.

The rearrangement links TRBV19 to TRBJ2-7, with 9 bases aligning to TRBD2. Germline values: CDR1 LNHDA, CDR2 SQIVND (reference sequence). The V and J ends lost 6 bases and 5 bases, in that order; junction bases with no gene match: 11. This CDR3 contains 15 residues. CDR3 loop: CASRLQAGGKHEQYF. CDR3 in DNA: TGTGCCAGTAGACTGCAAGCGGGAGGTAAACACGAGCAGTACTTC.

V is TRBV2 and J is TRBJ1-2; D call uncertain. The CDR3 extends over 12 amino acids. Germline CDR1 and CDR2: SNHLY and FYNNEI. Trimming shortened V by 8 bases and J by 11 bases, and 18 bases separated the two germline ends. The CDR3 bases are TGTGCCAGCCGGACGGAGGGATTTGGGTACACCTTC. As protein: CASRTEGFGYTF.

The CDR3 DNA follows: TGTGCCAGCAGCCATGGGACAGCCTCTGGAAACACCATATATTTT. Translating it yields CASSHGTASGNTIYF. The chain carries TRBV4-2 and TRBJ1-3; 7 bases map to TRBD1. Trimming took 3 bases from V and 0 from J; bases not matched to a gene: 2. There are 15 residues in the CDR3. The germline CDR1 and CDR2 sequences are LGHNA and YNFKEQ.

On this clone itself: One end of the junction varies from germline; a read error may be responsible. This chain joins TRBV27 and TRBJ2-1, with D possibly matching TRBD2 (6 bases). Germline lookup yields CDR1 MNHEY and CDR2 SMNVEV (reference sequence). The CDR3 covers 15 residues. CDR3 in DNA: TGTGCCAGCAGTCTATCGGGACTGACTTACAATGAGCAGTTCTTC. Protein: CASSLSGLTYNEQFF.

The V and J genes are TRBV3-1 (or the pseudogene TRBV3-2) and TRBJ2-1; TRBD2 matches 11 bases. Trimming took 0 bases from V and 6 from J; bases not matched to a gene: 16. CDR1 is LGHDT, CDR2 YNNKEL, per germline (reference sequence). The CDR3 length is 20 residues. This CDR3 reads CASSQEIIGTSGRRGNEQFF. The CDR3 nucleotides are TGTGCCAGCAGCCAAGAAATCATTGGGACTAGCGGAAGACGGGGCAATGAGCAGTTCTTC.